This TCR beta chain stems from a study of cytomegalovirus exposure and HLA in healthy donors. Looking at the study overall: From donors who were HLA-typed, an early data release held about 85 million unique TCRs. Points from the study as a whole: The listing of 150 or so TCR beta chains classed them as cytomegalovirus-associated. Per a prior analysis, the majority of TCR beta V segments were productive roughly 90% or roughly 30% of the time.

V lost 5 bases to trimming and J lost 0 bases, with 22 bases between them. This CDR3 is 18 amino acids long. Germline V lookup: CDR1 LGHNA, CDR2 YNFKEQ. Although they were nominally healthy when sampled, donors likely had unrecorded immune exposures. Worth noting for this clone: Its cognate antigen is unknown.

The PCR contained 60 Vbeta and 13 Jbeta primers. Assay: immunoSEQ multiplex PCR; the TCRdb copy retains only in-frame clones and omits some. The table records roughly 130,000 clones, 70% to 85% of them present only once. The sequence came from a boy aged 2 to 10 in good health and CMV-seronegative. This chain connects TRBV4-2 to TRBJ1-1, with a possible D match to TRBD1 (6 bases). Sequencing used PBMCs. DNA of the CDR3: TGTGCCAGCAGCTCCTCCCGAGGGGGAAAGGCCCTGAACACTGAAGCTTTCTTT. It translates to CASSSSRGGKALNTEAFF.